A selection of T cell receptor beta chains follows, all from one sample in a study of PD-L1 blockade in urothelial cancer. Sequencing was performed with immunoSEQ multiplex PCR; in TCRdb, only in-frame clones are kept and a portion is missing. The sample has 75,000 to 95,000 clones, approximately 86% seen once. This sample comprised PBMCs, obtained around atezolizumab (anti-PD-L1) treatment. The receptors shown here come from a man between 40 and 49 years old with urothelial cancer. Each CDR3 is given with its conserved first and last residue. The D gene is left open where the match is weak. For some rows the clone size is stated as once, few or many, or as a class when expanded; others skip it.

v_call: TRBV4-1; j_call: TRBJ1-1; d_call: TRBD1; clone_size: .; cdr3_nt: TGCGCCAGCAGCCAGGGGCCAGGGACAGGGGGCAGGGGCACTGAAGCTTTCTTT; cdr3_aa: CASSQGPGTGGRGTEAFF
v_call: TRBV28; j_call: TRBJ1-3; d_call: TRBD1; clone_size: .; cdr3_nt: TGTGCCAGCAGTTTAACAGGGGGCCAAAACACCATATATTTT; cdr3_aa: CASSLTGGQNTIYF
v_call: TRBV5-8; j_call: TRBJ2-1; d_call: TRBD1; clone_size: once; cdr3_nt: TGTGCCAGCAGCTTGCCGCCGACAGGGTACAATGAGCAGTTCTTC; cdr3_aa: CASSLPPTGYNEQFF
v_call: TRBV5-4; j_call: TRBJ2-7; d_call: TRBD1; clone_size: few; cdr3_nt: TGTGCCAGCAGTAAGGGACAGGGTCTCTCCTACGAGCAGTACTTC; cdr3_aa: CASSKGQGLSYEQYF
v_call: TRBV15; j_call: TRBJ1-2; d_call: TRBD1; clone_size: .; cdr3_nt: TGTGCCACCAGTCCGGACAGGGGGCCCTATGGCTACACCTTC; cdr3_aa: CATSPDRGPYGYTF
v_call: TRBV28; j_call: TRBJ1-1; d_call: .; clone_size: .; cdr3_nt: TGTGCCAGCAGTTCTCAGGCCCCCAATGATGGCACTGAAGCTTTCTTT; cdr3_aa: CASSSQAPNDGTEAFF
v_call: TRBV5-4; j_call: TRBJ2-5; d_call: .; clone_size: .; cdr3_nt: TGTGCCAGCAGCTTGGCCCACAGCCAAGAGACCCAGTACTTC; cdr3_aa: CASSLAHSQETQYF
v_call: TRBV7-9; j_call: TRBJ2-1; d_call: TRBD2; clone_size: once; cdr3_nt: TGTGCCAGCAGCTTCCCACATCGACTAGCGGGAGTGCAAAATGAGCAGTTCTTC; cdr3_aa: CASSFPHRLAGVQNEQFF
v_call: TRBV6-5; j_call: TRBJ2-7; d_call: TRBD2; clone_size: .; cdr3_nt: TGTGCCAGCAGCCTTAGCGGGGGTAGCTCCTACGAGCAGTACTTC; cdr3_aa: CASSLSGGSSYEQYF
v_call: TRBV28; j_call: TRBJ2-7; d_call: TRBD2; clone_size: .; cdr3_nt: TGTGCCAGCAGTTACGTCGGTAGGACTAGCGGGAGAGGGGGGTACGAGCAGTACTTC; cdr3_aa: CASSYVGRTSGRGGYEQYF
v_call: TRBV29-1; j_call: TRBJ2-7; d_call: .; clone_size: .; cdr3_nt: TGCAGCGCATTATCCCGCGACGGCGGCTCAGAGCAGTACTTC; cdr3_aa: CSALSRDGGSEQYF
v_call: TRBV9; j_call: TRBJ2-2; d_call: .; clone_size: .; cdr3_nt: TGTGCCAGCAGCTATTACACCGGGGAGCTGTTTTTT; cdr3_aa: CASSYYTGELFF
v_call: TRBV4-1; j_call: TRBJ2-5; d_call: TRBD1; clone_size: .; cdr3_nt: TGCGCCAGCAGCCAACCTGGACAGGGGAGAGAGACCCAGTACTTC; cdr3_aa: CASSQPGQGRETQYF
v_call: TRBV7-9; j_call: TRBJ1-2; d_call: .; clone_size: few; cdr3_nt: TGTGCCAGCAGCTTAGGGGCAGGGTCGGAGGGCTACACCTTC; cdr3_aa: CASSLGAGSEGYTF
v_call: TRBV5-4; j_call: TRBJ2-3; d_call: .; clone_size: .; cdr3_nt: TGTGCCAGCAGCTTGTACACAGATACGCAGTATTTT; cdr3_aa: CASSLYTDTQYF
v_call: TRBV19; j_call: TRBJ1-1; d_call: TRBD1; clone_size: once; cdr3_nt: TGTGCCAGTACTAAAATGACAGGGCGGAACACTGAAGCTTTCTTT; cdr3_aa: CASTKMTGRNTEAFF
v_call: TRBV9; j_call: TRBJ2-7; d_call: .; clone_size: .; cdr3_nt: TGTGCCAGCAGCCCACGACTCTCAGAGACCGAGCAGTACTTC; cdr3_aa: CASSPRLSETEQYF
v_call: TRBV5-1; j_call: TRBJ2-5; d_call: .; clone_size: .; cdr3_nt: TGCGCCAGCAGCTTGGCCCTGGCGGGAACGAGCCAAGAGACCCAGTACTTC; cdr3_aa: CASSLALAGTSQETQYF
v_call: TRBV18; j_call: TRBJ2-7; d_call: .; clone_size: .; cdr3_nt: TGTGCCAGCTCACCGTCGGGTCGATACGAGCAGTACTTC; cdr3_aa: CASSPSGRYEQYF
v_call: TRBV28; j_call: TRBJ1-4; d_call: .; clone_size: .; cdr3_nt: TGTGCCAGCAGCTCCGGTATGGGGACTATTAATGAAAAACTGTTTTTT; cdr3_aa: CASSSGMGTINEKLFF
v_call: TRBV28; j_call: TRBJ2-1; d_call: TRBD2; clone_size: .; cdr3_nt: TGTGCCAGCAGTTTAAGAGGCGGGAGAGGAAATGAGCAGTTCTTC; cdr3_aa: CASSLRGGRGNEQFF
v_call: TRBV6-5; j_call: TRBJ2-7; d_call: .; clone_size: .; cdr3_nt: TGTGCCAGCAGTTCTGGAGGGGGGGCCTACGAGCAGTACTTC; cdr3_aa: CASSSGGGAYEQYF
v_call: TRBV2; j_call: TRBJ2-7; d_call: TRBD2; clone_size: .; cdr3_nt: TGTGCCAGTAGGGTAGCGGGCCACTCCTACGAGCAGTACTTC; cdr3_aa: CASRVAGHSYEQYF
v_call: TRBV28; j_call: TRBJ2-7; d_call: .; clone_size: .; cdr3_nt: TGTGCCAGCAGCACTCGGAGGGCCTCGGGCGAGCAGTACTTC; cdr3_aa: CASSTRRASGEQYF
v_call: TRBV7-3; j_call: TRBJ2-1; d_call: .; clone_size: .; cdr3_nt: TGTGCCAGCGGCTCCGGGACACTCAACCGGGATGAGCAGTTCTTC; cdr3_aa: CASGSGTLNRDEQFF
v_call: TRBV25-1; j_call: TRBJ1-5; d_call: .; clone_size: few; cdr3_nt: TGTGCCAGCAGTGTTGTACAAGTCTCTGTACCCCAGCATTTT; cdr3_aa: CASSVVQVSVPQHF
v_call: TRBV6-5; j_call: TRBJ1-2; d_call: .; clone_size: .; cdr3_nt: TGTGCCAGCAGTTACACCCCTAGCTATGGCTACACCTTC; cdr3_aa: CASSYTPSYGYTF
v_call: TRBV19; j_call: TRBJ2-2; d_call: TRBD2; clone_size: .; cdr3_nt: TGTGCCAGTGGGACTAGCGGGAGCACCGGGGAGCTGTTTTTT; cdr3_aa: CASGTSGSTGELFF
v_call: TRBV5-1; j_call: TRBJ2-1; d_call: .; clone_size: .; cdr3_nt: TGCGCCAGCAGCTTGGCCAGTGTTTCCAGCTCCTACAATGAGCAGTTCTTC; cdr3_aa: CASSLASVSSSYNEQFF
v_call: TRBV7-8; j_call: TRBJ2-3; d_call: .; clone_size: .; cdr3_nt: TGTGCCAGCAGCTCTTTGCAGGGGCTCTCAGATACGCAGTATTTT; cdr3_aa: CASSSLQGLSDTQYF
v_call: TRBV30; j_call: TRBJ1-1; d_call: .; clone_size: .; cdr3_nt: TGTGCCTGGAGTGAATTTGAGGGGAACACTGAAGCTTTCTTT; cdr3_aa: CAWSEFEGNTEAFF
v_call: TRBV19; j_call: TRBJ1-1; d_call: .; clone_size: .; cdr3_nt: TGTGCCAGCGGGGGGAACACTGAAGCTTTCTTT; cdr3_aa: CASGGNTEAFF
v_call: TRBV5-6; j_call: TRBJ2-7; d_call: TRBD2; clone_size: .; cdr3_nt: TGTGCCAGCAGCTTGGGCCAGCGGGAGTCTAGAGAGCAGTACTTC; cdr3_aa: CASSLGQRESREQYF
v_call: TRBV5-6; j_call: TRBJ2-2; d_call: .; clone_size: .; cdr3_nt: TGTGCCAGCAGCTTGGCCGGGGTGAACACCGGGGAGCTGTTTTTT; cdr3_aa: CASSLAGVNTGELFF
v_call: TRBV11-3; j_call: TRBJ2-5; d_call: TRBD2; clone_size: once; cdr3_nt: TGTGCCAGCAGCGCGCGACTAGCGGGAGGGAAGGACCAAGAGACCCAGTACTTC; cdr3_aa: CASSARLAGGKDQETQYF
v_call: TRBV19; j_call: TRBJ2-2; d_call: TRBD2; clone_size: once; cdr3_nt: TGTGCCAGTAGCCCACGACTAGCGGGAGTCGGGGAGCTGTTTTTT; cdr3_aa: CASSPRLAGVGELFF
v_call: TRBV5-1; j_call: TRBJ2-6; d_call: .; clone_size: .; cdr3_nt: TGCGCCAGCAGCTTCAGGACAGCTGGGGCCAACGTCCTGACTTTC; cdr3_aa: CASSFRTAGANVLTF
v_call: TRBV18; j_call: TRBJ1-1; d_call: .; clone_size: .; cdr3_nt: TGTGCCAGCTCACCCACCCGGACAGTGAACACTGAAGCTTTCTTT; cdr3_aa: CASSPTRTVNTEAFF
v_call: TRBV27; j_call: TRBJ1-5; d_call: .; clone_size: .; cdr3_nt: TGTGCCAGCAGTCTAACCATAAATCAGCCCCAGCATTTT; cdr3_aa: CASSLTINQPQHF
v_call: TRBV7-3; j_call: TRBJ2-7; d_call: .; clone_size: .; cdr3_nt: TGTGCCAGCAGCTTAGCCGCGACCGGGGGAGGCGCCTACGAGCAGTACTTC; cdr3_aa: CASSLAATGGGAYEQYF
v_call: TRBV9; j_call: TRBJ2-1; d_call: TRBD1; clone_size: .; cdr3_nt: TGTGCCAGCAGCGGGGGACAGGGGGCGCCGACGGGTGAGCAGTTCTTC; cdr3_aa: CASSGGQGAPTGEQFF
v_call: TRBV6-1; j_call: TRBJ1-3; d_call: .; clone_size: .; cdr3_nt: TGTGCCAGCACCGAAGAGAACACCATATATTTT; cdr3_aa: CASTEENTIYF
v_call: TRBV30; j_call: TRBJ2-5; d_call: TRBD2; clone_size: few; cdr3_nt: TGTGCCTGGAGACTAGCGGGGCAGACCCAGTACTTC; cdr3_aa: CAWRLAGQTQYF
v_call: TRBV7-2; j_call: TRBJ1-2; d_call: .; clone_size: .; cdr3_nt: TGTGCCAGCAGCTTAACAGGGACTAACTATGGCTACACCTTC; cdr3_aa: CASSLTGTNYGYTF
v_call: TRBV28; j_call: TRBJ2-1; d_call: .; clone_size: few; cdr3_nt: TGTGCCAGCAGTCAAAGCGAAGGAATAGATGAGCAGTTCTTC; cdr3_aa: CASSQSEGIDEQFF